Here is one T cell receptor (beta chain) with its context. The data were taken from a study of T cell changes during pregnancy in multiple sclerosis. Only in-frame clones appear in the TCRdb table, and some are missing; sequencing was by immunoSEQ multiplex PCR. There are tens of thousands of clones in the sample; roughly 93% occur only once, and approximately 0.81% lies in the top ten. Germline CDR1 MNHEY, CDR2 SMNVEV (reference sequence). V shed 4 bases, J shed 4 bases, and the junction held 7 bases outside the gene matches. This CDR3 contains 15 residues. The sequence was collected from a female donor with multiple sclerosis, enrolled in a pregnancy study. The source material was CD4+ T cells from peripheral blood mononuclear cells, sampled before pregnancy. The chain is built from TRBV27 and TRBJ1-3; 7 bases are a match to TRBD1. CDR3 protein: CASSSLTGQGNTIYF. In DNA, the CDR3 is TGTGCCAGCAGTTCCCTGACAGGGCAAGGAAACACCATATATTTT.